A single count supports the clone carrying this T cell receptor (beta chain). The data originate from a study of cytotoxic CD8 clonotypes in ibrutinib-treated CLL. Across the whole study: Investigators reported roughly 24 partial and 2 complete responses; after median about 74 months, 14 patients remained remitted and some 12 progressed. Sample averages reached hundreds of thousands of productive templates and 94,082 productive rearrangements.

V shed 6 bases and J shed 8 bases, with 17 bases lying between them. Germline V CDR1 and CDR2: ENHRY, SYGVKD. The length of the CDR3 is 15 residues. Sequenced by immunoSEQ multiplex PCR; TCRdb stores in-frame clones only, minus some. The repertoire holds about 68,000 clones, with 80% as singletons. The chain is built from TRBV10-3 and TRBJ1-6; tentatively, D is TRBD1 (6 bases). The sample here was PBMCs, taken at disease progression, from a patient treated with ibrutinib. The clonotype originates from a human donor with chronic lymphocytic leukemia. The CDR3 here is CAISFQGTGDSPLHF. The CDR3 bases are TGTGCCATCAGCTTCCAGGGGACGGGGGATTCACCCCTCCACTTT.